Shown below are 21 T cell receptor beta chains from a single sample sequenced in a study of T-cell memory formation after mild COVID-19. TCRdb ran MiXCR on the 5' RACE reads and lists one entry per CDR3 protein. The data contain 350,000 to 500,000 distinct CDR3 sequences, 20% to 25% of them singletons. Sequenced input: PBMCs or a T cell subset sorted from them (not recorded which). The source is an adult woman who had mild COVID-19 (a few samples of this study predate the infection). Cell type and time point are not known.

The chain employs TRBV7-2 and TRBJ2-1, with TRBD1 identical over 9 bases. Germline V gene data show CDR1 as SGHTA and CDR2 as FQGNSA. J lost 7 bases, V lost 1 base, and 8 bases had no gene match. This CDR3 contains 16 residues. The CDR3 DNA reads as TGTGCCAGCAGCTTAGGGGGGACAGGGTCGAAAAATGAGCAGTTCTTC. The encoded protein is CASSLGGTGSKNEQFF.

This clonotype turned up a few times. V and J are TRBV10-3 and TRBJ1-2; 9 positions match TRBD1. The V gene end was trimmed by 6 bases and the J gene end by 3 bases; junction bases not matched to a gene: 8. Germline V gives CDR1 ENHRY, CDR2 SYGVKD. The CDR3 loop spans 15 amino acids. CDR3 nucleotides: TGTGCCATCAGGGATACAGGGGGCGTTGACTATGGCTACACCTTC. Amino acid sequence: CAIRDTGGVDYGYTF.

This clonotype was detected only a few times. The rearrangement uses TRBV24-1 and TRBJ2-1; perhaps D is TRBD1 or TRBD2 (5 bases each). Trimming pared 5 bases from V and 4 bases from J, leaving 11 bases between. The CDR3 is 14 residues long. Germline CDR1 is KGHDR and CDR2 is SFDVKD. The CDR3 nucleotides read TGTGCCACCAGTGGTGGGGGTGTGTACAATGAGCAGTTCTTC. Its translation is CATSGGGVYNEQFF.

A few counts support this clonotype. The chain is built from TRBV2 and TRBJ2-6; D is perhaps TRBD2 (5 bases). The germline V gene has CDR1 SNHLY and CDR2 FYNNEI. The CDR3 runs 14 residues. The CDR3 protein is CGGLDISGANVLTF. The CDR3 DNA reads TGTGGAGGGTTAGACATCTCTGGGGCCAACGTCCTGACTTTC.

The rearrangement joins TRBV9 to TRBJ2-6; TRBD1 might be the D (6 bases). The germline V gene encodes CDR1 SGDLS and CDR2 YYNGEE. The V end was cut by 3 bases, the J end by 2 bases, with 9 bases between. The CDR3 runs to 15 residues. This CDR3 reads CASSESGAGANVLTF. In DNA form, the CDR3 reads TGTGCCAGCAGCGAATCAGGGGCTGGGGCCAACGTCCTGACTTTC.

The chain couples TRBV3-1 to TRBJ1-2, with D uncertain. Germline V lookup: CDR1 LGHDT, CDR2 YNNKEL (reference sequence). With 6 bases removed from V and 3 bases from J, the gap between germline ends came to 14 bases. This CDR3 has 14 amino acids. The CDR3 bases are TGTGCCAGCAGACAGTCCCTGAGGTACTATGGCTACACCTTC. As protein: CASRQSLRYYGYTF.

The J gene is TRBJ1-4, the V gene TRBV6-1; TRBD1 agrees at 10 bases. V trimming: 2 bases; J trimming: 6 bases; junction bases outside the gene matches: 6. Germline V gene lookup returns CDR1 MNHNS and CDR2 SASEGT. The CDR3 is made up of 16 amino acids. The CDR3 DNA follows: TGTGCCAGCAGTGAAAACCCCGGGACAGGGGATGAAAAACTGTTTTTT. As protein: CASSENPGTGDEKLFF.

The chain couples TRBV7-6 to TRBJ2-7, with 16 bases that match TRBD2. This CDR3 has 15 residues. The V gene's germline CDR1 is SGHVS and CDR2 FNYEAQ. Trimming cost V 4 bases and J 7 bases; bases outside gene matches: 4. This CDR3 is CASSSGLAGGNEQYF. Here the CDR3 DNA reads TGTGCCAGCAGCTCGGGACTAGCGGGAGGGAATGAGCAGTACTTC.

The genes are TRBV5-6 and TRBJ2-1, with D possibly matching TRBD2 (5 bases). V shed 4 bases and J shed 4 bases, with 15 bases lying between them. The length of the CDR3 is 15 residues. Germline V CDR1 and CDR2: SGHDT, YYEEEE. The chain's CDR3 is CASSRSSLMYNEQFF. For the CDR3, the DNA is TGTGCCAGCAGCCGATCTAGCTTAATGTACAATGAGCAGTTCTTC.

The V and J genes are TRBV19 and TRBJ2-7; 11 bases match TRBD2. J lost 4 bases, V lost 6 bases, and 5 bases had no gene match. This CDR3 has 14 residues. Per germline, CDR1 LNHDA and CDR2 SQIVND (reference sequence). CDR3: CASRVSGRAYEQYF. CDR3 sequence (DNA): TGTGCCAGTAGAGTTAGCGGGAGGGCTTACGAGCAGTACTTC.

The CDR3 region is CATSRAVSGGNNEQFF. CDR3 bases: TGTGCCACCAGCAGGGCAGTTAGCGGGGGGAACAATGAGCAGTTCTTC. The chain combines TRBV15 with TRBJ2-1, with 10 bases matching TRBD2. The V segment lost 3 bases and the J segment 5 bases; nucleotides outside the gene matches: 7. Germline V gene lookup returns CDR1 LNHNV and CDR2 YYDKDF (reference sequence). The CDR3 extends over 16 amino acids.

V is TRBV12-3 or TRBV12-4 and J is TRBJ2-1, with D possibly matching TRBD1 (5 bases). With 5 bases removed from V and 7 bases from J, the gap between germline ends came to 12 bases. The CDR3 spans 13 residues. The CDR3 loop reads CASSRGLGNEQFF. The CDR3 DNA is TGTGCCAGCAGTAGGGGCCTGGGGAATGAGCAGTTCTTC.

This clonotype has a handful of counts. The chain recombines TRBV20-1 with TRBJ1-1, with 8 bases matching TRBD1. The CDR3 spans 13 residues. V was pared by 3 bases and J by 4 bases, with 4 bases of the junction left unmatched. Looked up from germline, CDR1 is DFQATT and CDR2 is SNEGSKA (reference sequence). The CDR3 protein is CSASPGGPTEAFF. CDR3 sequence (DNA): TGCAGTGCTAGCCCAGGGGGCCCCACTGAAGCTTTCTTT.

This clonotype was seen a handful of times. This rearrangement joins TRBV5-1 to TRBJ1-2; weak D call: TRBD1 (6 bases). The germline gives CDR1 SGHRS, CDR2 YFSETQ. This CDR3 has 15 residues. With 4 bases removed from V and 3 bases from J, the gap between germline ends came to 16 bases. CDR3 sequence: CASSPASQGDYGYTF. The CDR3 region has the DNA TGCGCCAGCAGCCCCGCCTCACAGGGAGACTATGGCTACACCTTC.

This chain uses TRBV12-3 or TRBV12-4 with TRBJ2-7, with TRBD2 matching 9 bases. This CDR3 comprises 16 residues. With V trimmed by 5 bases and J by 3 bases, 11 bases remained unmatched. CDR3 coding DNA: TGTGCCAGCAGTCCAAAGGGTTTGACTAGCGGCTACGAGCAGTACTTC. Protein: CASSPKGLTSGYEQYF.

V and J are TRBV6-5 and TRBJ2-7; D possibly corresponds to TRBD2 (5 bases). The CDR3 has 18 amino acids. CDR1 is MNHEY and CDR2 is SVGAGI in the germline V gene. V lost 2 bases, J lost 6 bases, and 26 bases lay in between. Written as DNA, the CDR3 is TGTGCCAGCAGTTACGGCCCCCTGGGAGACCCAACTATTGTCGAGCAGTACTTC. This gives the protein CASSYGPLGDPTIVEQYF.

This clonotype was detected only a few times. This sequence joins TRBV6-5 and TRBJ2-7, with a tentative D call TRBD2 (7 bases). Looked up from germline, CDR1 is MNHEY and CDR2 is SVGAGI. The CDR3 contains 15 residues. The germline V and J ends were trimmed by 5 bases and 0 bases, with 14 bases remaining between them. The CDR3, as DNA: TGTGCCAGCAGTAGGGGGGCGGGGGCCTCCTACGAGCAGTACTTC. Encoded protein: CASSRGAGASYEQYF.

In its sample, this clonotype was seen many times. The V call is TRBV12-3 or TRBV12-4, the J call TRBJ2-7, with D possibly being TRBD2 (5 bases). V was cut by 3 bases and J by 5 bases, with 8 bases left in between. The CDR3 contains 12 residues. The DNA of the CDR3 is TGTGCCAGCAGTTTCCACGGGAACGAGCAGTACTTC. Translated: CASSFHGNEQYF.

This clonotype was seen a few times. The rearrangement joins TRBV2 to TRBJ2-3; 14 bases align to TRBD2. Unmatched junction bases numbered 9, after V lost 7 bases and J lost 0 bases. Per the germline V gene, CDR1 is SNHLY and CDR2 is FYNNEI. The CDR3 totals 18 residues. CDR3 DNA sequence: TGTGCCAGCATCCGACTAGCGGGGGGGCTGAGCAGCACAGATACGCAGTATTTT. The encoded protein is CASIRLAGGLSSTDTQYF.

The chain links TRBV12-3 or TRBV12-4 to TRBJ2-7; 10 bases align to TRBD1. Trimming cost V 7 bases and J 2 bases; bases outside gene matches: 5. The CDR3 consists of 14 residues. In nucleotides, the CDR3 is TGTGCCAGCAATGGACAGGGGGGGACCTACGAGCAGTACTTC. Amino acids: CASNGQGGTYEQYF.

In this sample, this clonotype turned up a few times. CDR3 protein: CASSPSETGWSSNTEAFF. The CDR3, as DNA: TGTGCCAGCAGCCCATCTGAGACAGGGTGGAGTAGTAACACTGAAGCTTTCTTT. The rearrangement links TRBV5-5 to TRBJ1-1; 7 positions match TRBD1. V shed 4 bases, J shed 2 bases, and the junction held 17 bases outside the gene matches. The CDR3 sequence is 18 residues long. Looked up from germline, CDR1 is SGHKS and CDR2 is YYEKEE (reference sequence).